The source of this T cell receptor beta chain is a study of control samples from healthy donors and cancer patients. A single count supports this clone. CDR1 is GTSNPN, CDR2 SVGIG, per germline (reference sequence). With V trimmed by 3 bases and J by 2 bases, 11 bases remained unmatched. This CDR3 contains 17 residues. The data were produced by immunoSEQ multiplex PCR, yet TCRdb's version contains in-frame clones alone and is incomplete. In the table there are 95,000 to 150,000 clones, 80% to 90% of which are singletons. The rearrangement joins TRBV30 to TRBJ1-3; 9 bases are shared with TRBD1. What was sequenced was blood. This TCR was recovered from a man between 25 and 39 years old in good health. This chain's CDR3 is CAWSPFRTGAPGNTIYF. The CDR3 coding sequence is TGTGCCTGGAGCCCCTTCAGGACAGGGGCGCCTGGAAACACCATATATTTT.